This T cell receptor beta chain was retrieved from a study of control samples from healthy donors and cancer patients. Data came from immunoSEQ multiplex PCR; TCRdb stores just in-frame clones and leaves some out. The sample records over 100,000 clones, around 89% being singletons. With V trimmed by 5 bases and J by 5 bases, 5 bases remained unmatched. Germline CDR1 is SGHTA and CDR2 is FQGNSA. The CDR3 length is 14 residues. This clonotype was obtained from a woman between 50 and 59 years old in good health. The specimen was blood. This sequence joins TRBV7-2 and TRBJ2-2; 7 bases match TRBD1. DNA for the CDR3: TGTGCCAGCAGCCGCCTACAGGGGACCGGGGAGCTGTTTTTT. Its translation: CASSRLQGTGELFF.